These T cell receptor beta chains were read from a single sample in a study of CD8+ T cells in alopecia areata. Produced via immunoSEQ multiplex PCR; TCRdb's table is partial and in-frame only. The profile shows around 65,000 clones, more than 40% of them singletons. This specimen was CD8+ T cells sorted from blood, taken at week 0. These receptors all come from a human donor with alopecia areata. Both conserved end residues are part of each CDR3. The order of the fields is V gene, clone size, J gene, D gene, CDR3 DNA, CDR3 protein. A D gene is named only where the DNA matches it firmly. Expanded clones get a size class; other rows say once, few or many, or leave the size out.

V gene: TRBV11-1; clone size: once; J gene: TRBJ2-3; D gene: TRBD1; CDR3 DNA: TGTGCCAGCAGCTACCGTCCCGGGACAGTCACAGATACGCAGTATTTT; CDR3 protein: CASSYRPGTVTDTQYF
V gene: TRBV9; clone size: -; J gene: TRBJ2-2; D gene: -; CDR3 DNA: TGTGCCAGCAGCGTAGGGGATCCCACCGGGGAGCTGTTTTTT; CDR3 protein: CASSVGDPTGELFF
V gene: TRBV7-2; clone size: once; J gene: TRBJ2-7; D gene: -; CDR3 DNA: TGTGCCAGCAGCCCCTCGTCCGAGCAGTACTTC; CDR3 protein: CASSPSSEQYF
V gene: TRBV9; clone size: -; J gene: TRBJ2-7; D gene: TRBD2; CDR3 DNA: TGTGCCAGCAGCGTAGGCACTAGCGGGAGGGGCGAGCAGTACTTC; CDR3 protein: CASSVGTSGRGEQYF
V gene: TRBV11-2; clone size: -; J gene: TRBJ2-1; D gene: -; CDR3 DNA: TGTGCCAGCAGCTCATACTCCCCGACCTACAATGAGCAGTTCTTC; CDR3 protein: CASSSYSPTYNEQFF
V gene: TRBV29-1; clone size: -; J gene: TRBJ1-1; D gene: -; CDR3 DNA: TGCAGCGGAGAAGAAGCTTTCTTT; CDR3 protein: CSGEEAFF
V gene: TRBV6-5; clone size: -; J gene: TRBJ2-5; D gene: TRBD2; CDR3 DNA: TGTGCCAGCAGTTCCCCCCGTCTAGCGGGTAAAGAGACCCAGTACTTC; CDR3 protein: CASSSPRLAGKETQYF
V gene: TRBV6-5; clone size: -; J gene: TRBJ1-1; D gene: -; CDR3 DNA: TGTGCCAGCAGTCGCGGACACTTGAACACTGAAGCTTTCTTT; CDR3 protein: CASSRGHLNTEAFF
V gene: TRBV6-6; clone size: -; J gene: TRBJ2-3; D gene: TRBD2; CDR3 DNA: TGTGCCAGCAGTTCACTAGCGGGAGTAGATACGCAGTATTTT; CDR3 protein: CASSSLAGVDTQYF
V gene: TRBV7-2; clone size: -; J gene: TRBJ2-3; D gene: -; CDR3 DNA: TGTGCCAGCAGCTTAGTTAGCGCGACAGATACGCAGTATTTT; CDR3 protein: CASSLVSATDTQYF
V gene: TRBV29-1; clone size: few; J gene: TRBJ2-1; D gene: TRBD1; CDR3 DNA: TGCAGCTCCGGACAGGGAAGTGAGCAGTTCTTC; CDR3 protein: CSSGQGSEQFF
V gene: TRBV29-1; clone size: -; J gene: TRBJ2-7; D gene: -; CDR3 DNA: TGCAGCGTTTCTTCGGGAGAGGGCGAGCAGTACTTC; CDR3 protein: CSVSSGEGEQYF
V gene: TRBV6-5; clone size: few; J gene: TRBJ2-5; D gene: TRBD2; CDR3 DNA: TGTGCCAGCAGTTACTCTCGCGGGAGGGCCTTCGAGACCCAGTACTTC; CDR3 protein: CASSYSRGRAFETQYF
V gene: TRBV9; clone size: -; J gene: TRBJ1-5; D gene: -; CDR3 DNA: TGTGCCAGCAGTGCTGGCGGAGATCAGCCCCAGCATTTT; CDR3 protein: CASSAGGDQPQHF
V gene: TRBV29-1; clone size: -; J gene: TRBJ2-7; D gene: TRBD2; CDR3 DNA: TGCAGCGTTGAAAGCACTAGCGACTACGAGCAGTACTTC; CDR3 protein: CSVESTSDYEQYF
V gene: TRBV29-1; clone size: -; J gene: TRBJ1-5; D gene: -; CDR3 DNA: TGCAGCGTTGCCAGGGGCCTGGGTCAGCCCCAGCATTTT; CDR3 protein: CSVARGLGQPQHF
V gene: TRBV27; clone size: -; J gene: TRBJ2-1; D gene: TRBD1; CDR3 DNA: TGTGCCAGCAGTTCACAGGGGGCGTTGGTAAATGAGCAGTTCTTC; CDR3 protein: CASSSQGALVNEQFF
V gene: TRBV29-1; clone size: few; J gene: TRBJ2-5; D gene: TRBD2; CDR3 DNA: TGCAGCGTTTCTAGCGGGAGGGCCGGGGAGACCCAGTACTTC; CDR3 protein: CSVSSGRAGETQYF
V gene: TRBV7-6; clone size: -; J gene: TRBJ2-7; D gene: -; CDR3 DNA: TGTGCCAGCAGCTTAGGTAGCGGAGATTACTACGAGCAGTACTTC; CDR3 protein: CASSLGSGDYYEQYF
V gene: TRBV10-2; clone size: -; J gene: TRBJ2-1; D gene: TRBD2; CDR3 DNA: TGCGCCAGTTCTAGCGGGGAGCAGTTCTTC; CDR3 protein: CASSSGEQFF
V gene: TRBV7-2; clone size: -; J gene: TRBJ2-7; D gene: -; CDR3 DNA: TGTGCCAGCAGCCGAAATTACGAGCAGTACTTC; CDR3 protein: CASSRNYEQYF
V gene: TRBV30; clone size: -; J gene: TRBJ2-1; D gene: TRBD2; CDR3 DNA: TGTGCCTGGAGTCTCCGGACTAGCTCAAATGAGCAGTTCTTC; CDR3 protein: CAWSLRTSSNEQFF